This T cell receptor beta chain was profiled in a study of memory B cells and T cells in multiple sclerosis. Overall study findings and caveats: Shared clonotype counts depended on differing compartment clone-set sizes and were normalized.

Trimming took off 2 bases at V and 6 bases at J, with 11 bases between the two ends. CDR3 size: 14 residues. CDR1 and CDR2 (germline): MRHNA, SNTAGT. Only one count was recorded for this clone. Its antigen is still unknown. TCRdb's copy holds only in-frame clones and misses some; the assay was immunoSEQ multiplex PCR. The top ten clones hold about 2.5% of a sample with 10,000 to 15,000 clones, just under 85% of them seen once. After stimulus-free culture, autoproliferating CFSE-dim and non-proliferating CFSE-high T cells were sequenced separately. Fewer than 55 million CFSE-labeled PBMCs were cultured six to eight days unstimulated, then replicate wells were pooled. PBMCs were labeled with approximately 0.53 uM CFSE and cultured without exogenous stimuli.

The TCR was taken from a human donor with multiple sclerosis. V and J are TRBV6-4 and TRBJ2-1; D is ambiguous. Material for sequencing was PBMCs from blood kept in culture. This CDR3 is CASSDGVGFNEQFF. The CDR3 coding sequence is TGTGCCAGCAGTGACGGGGTAGGGTTCAATGAGCAGTTCTTC.